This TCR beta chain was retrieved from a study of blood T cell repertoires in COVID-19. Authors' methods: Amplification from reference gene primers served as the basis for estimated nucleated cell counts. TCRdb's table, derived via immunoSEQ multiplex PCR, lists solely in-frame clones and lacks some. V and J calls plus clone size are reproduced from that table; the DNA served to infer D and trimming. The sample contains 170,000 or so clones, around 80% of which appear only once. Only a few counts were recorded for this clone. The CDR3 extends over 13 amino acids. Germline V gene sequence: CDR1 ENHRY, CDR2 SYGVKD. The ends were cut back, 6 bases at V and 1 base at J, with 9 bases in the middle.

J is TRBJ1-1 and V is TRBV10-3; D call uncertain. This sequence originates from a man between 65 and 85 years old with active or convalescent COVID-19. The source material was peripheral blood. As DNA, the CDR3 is TGTGCCATCAGGGGAGGAGCGAACACTGAAGCTTTCTTT. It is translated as CAIRGGANTEAFF.